This T cell receptor beta chain was recorded in a study of CD8+ T cells in alopecia areata. This clone was seen a few times. No antigen is known for it. As the sequencing template, cDNA was produced by extracting RNA and reverse transcribing it. Here immunoSEQ multiplex PCR was the method, and the copy in TCRdb shows in-frame clones only, minus some. The table shows about 3,600 clones, with 70% to 75% occurring only once. Trimming at V came to 0 bases and at J to 6 bases, leaving 5 bases not matched to a gene. Germline CDR1 and CDR2: SGHVS and FNYEAQ. CDR3 length equals 15 residues. Points from the study as a whole: Affected lesional scalp, above all in alopecia totalis/universalis, was more clonal than normal scalp. TCR sharing was clearer in mice than between patients, perhaps partly owing to patient HLA diversity. Sequence data from scalp samples additionally include resident alphabeta T cells of normal skin.

This sequence joins TRBV7-6 and TRBJ2-7; 10 bases are shared with TRBD1. The specimen was skin. The TCR sequence derives from a human donor in good health. The CDR3: CASSLAGQGSGEQYF. CDR3 coding DNA: TGTGCCAGCAGCTTAGCGGGACAGGGGTCCGGCGAGCAGTACTTC.